This T cell receptor beta chain was captured in a study of blood T cell repertoires in COVID-19. Study at large: Sources were T cells, B-cell-depleted T cells, or PBMCs; the material itself was cDNA or gDNA.

The V end was cut by 3 bases, the J end by 5 bases, with 17 bases between. Germline loops: CDR1 SEHNR, CDR2 FQNEAQ (reference sequence). The CDR3 length is 16 residues. This table comes from immunoSEQ multiplex PCR, and its TCRdb copy is limited to in-frame clones, with some not included. Of about 71,000 clones listed, roughly 83% are singletons. Sequencing was carried out using peripheral blood. The chain links TRBV7-9 to TRBJ2-1; unclear D gene. The TCR comes from a man aged 65 to 79 with acute or convalescent COVID-19. This CDR3 is CASSFIPGIPDNEQFF. The CDR3 DNA sequence: TGTGCCAGCAGCTTCATCCCAGGAATTCCAGACAATGAGCAGTTCTTC.